This TCR beta chain was sequenced for a study of blood T cells in healthy people across ages. General study points: Roughly linearly, TCR beta diversity per million T cells fell as age increased. Among long-lived donors, naive CD4+ cells were more numerous and diversity higher than in aged donors.

Per the germline V gene, CDR1 is LGHNT and CDR2 is FRNRAP. The CDR3 has 14 amino acids. Between the trimmed V and J ends, which lost 6 bases and 2 bases, there was a span of 13 bases. The sample holds a few counts of this clonotype. The antigen is not known. Alongside a J-beta primer mix, a sample-barcoded 5' primer served in a second PCR lasting about 7 to 12 cycles. A template-switch adaptor with 12 random nucleotides tagged each cDNA molecule. TCRdb re-derived calls from the 5' RACE reads in MiXCR, one entry per CDR3 protein. Of about 1.7 million distinct CDR3 sequences listed, 28% are singletons. Total RNA was extracted at no less than 5 micrograms per sample.

The chain recombines TRBV12-5 with TRBJ1-1; the D is unclear. The origin of this receptor is a woman aged 25 to 39 in good health. Sequencing input: blood. CDR3 coding DNA: TGTGCTAGTGGACAAGGGAGCCGAAACACTGAAGCTTTCTTT. Its protein product is CASGQGSRNTEAFF.